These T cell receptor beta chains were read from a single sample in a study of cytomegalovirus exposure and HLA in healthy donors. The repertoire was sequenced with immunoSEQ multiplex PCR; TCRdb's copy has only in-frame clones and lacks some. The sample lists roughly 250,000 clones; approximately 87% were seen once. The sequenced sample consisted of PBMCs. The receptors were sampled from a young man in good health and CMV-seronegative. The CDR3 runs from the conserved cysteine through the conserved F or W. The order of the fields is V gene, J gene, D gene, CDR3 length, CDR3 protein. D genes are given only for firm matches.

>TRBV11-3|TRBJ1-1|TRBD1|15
CASSLSGQGNTEAFF
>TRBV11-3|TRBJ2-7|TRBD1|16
CASSAGPGQGNYEQYF
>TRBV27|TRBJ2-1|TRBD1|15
CASSLGTGINNEQFF
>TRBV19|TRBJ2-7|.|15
CASSIAGGPTYEQYF
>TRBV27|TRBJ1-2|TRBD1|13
CASSQGAGYGYTF
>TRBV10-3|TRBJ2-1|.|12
CAITSDTNEQFF
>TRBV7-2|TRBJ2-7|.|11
CASSFRGEQYF
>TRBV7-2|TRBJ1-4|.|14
CASSASGAVEKLFF
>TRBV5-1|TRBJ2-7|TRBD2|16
CASSLDSSGSRNEQYF
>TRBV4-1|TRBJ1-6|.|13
CASSPLTVSPLHF
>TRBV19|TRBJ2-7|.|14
CASSIAWTAYEQYF
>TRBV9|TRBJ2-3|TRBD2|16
CASSVELAGPTGTQYF
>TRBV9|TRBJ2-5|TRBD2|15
CASSVASGGTDWQYF
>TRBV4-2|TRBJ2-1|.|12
CASSQVSREQFF
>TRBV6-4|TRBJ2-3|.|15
CASSDGASSTDTQYF
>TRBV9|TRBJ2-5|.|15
CASSAQPGSQETQYF
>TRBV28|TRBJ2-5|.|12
CASSSGEETQYF
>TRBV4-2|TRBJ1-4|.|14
CASSQVGRYEKLFF
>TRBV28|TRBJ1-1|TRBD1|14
CASSPGQGWTEAFF
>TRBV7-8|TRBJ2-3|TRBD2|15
CASSQYSGRERTQYF
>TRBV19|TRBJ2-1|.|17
CASSMMAGLSSYNEQFF
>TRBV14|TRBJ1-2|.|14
CASSQGGRYYGYTF
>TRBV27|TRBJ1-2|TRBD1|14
CASSSNQGAYGYTF
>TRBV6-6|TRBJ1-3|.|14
CASSPGTPGNTIYF
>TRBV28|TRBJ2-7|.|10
CASRGTTTSF
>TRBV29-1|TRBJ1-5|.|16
CSQSLRTESSNQPQHF
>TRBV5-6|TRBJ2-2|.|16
CASSYSGALNTGELFF
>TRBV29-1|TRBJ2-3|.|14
CSVGLVLSTDTQYF
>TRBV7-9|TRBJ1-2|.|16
CASWIPIQDSNYGYTF
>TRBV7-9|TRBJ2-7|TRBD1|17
CASSARIRTGAAYEQYF
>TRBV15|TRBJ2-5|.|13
CATSRDGPRTQYF
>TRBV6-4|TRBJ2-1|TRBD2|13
CASSDSGAGGRIF
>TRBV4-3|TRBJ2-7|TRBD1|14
CASSQGTGSVEQYF
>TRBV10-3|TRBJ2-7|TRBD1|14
CAISPGQASYEQYF
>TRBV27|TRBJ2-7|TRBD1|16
CASSRTRGQGSYEQYF
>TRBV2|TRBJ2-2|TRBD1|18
CASSSHQDRASNTGELFF
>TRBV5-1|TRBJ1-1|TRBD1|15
CASSFSPTGDTEAFF
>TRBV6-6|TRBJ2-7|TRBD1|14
CASSYGQGAYEQYF
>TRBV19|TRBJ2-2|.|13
CASSSRGAGELFF
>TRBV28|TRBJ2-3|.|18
CASSDGGFLYNLTDTQYF
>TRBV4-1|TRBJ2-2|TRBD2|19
CASSQLLAGGELNTGELFF
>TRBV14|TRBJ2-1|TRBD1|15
CASSQLGQGSYEQFF
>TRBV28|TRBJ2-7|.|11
CASRRNYEQYF
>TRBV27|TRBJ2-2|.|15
CASSLASTGSRELFF
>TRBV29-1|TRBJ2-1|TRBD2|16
CSVTGTSGGAYNEQFF
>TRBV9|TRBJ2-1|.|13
CASSVVGGGEQFF
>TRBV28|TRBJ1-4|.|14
CASKGSPTNEKLFF
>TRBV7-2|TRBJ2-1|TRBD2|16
CASSLDPRGVYNEQFF